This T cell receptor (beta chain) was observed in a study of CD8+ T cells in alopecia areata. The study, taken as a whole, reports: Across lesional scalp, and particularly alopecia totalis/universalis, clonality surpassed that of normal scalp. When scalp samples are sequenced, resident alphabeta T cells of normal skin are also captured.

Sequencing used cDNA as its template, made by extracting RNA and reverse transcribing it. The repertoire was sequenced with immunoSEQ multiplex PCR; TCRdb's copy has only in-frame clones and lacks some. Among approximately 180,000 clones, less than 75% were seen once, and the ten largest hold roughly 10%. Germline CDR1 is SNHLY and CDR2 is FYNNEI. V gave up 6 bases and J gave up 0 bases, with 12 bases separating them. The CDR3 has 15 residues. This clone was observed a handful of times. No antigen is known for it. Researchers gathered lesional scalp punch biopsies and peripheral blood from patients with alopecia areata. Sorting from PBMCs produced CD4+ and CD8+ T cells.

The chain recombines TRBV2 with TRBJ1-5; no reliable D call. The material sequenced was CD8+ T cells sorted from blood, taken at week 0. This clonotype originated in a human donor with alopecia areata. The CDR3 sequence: CASSHGRNSNQPQHF. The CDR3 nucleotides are TGTGCCAGCAGCCACGGACGGAATAGCAATCAGCCCCAGCATTTT. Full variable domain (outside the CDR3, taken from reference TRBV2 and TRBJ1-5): EPEVTQTPSHQVTQMGQEVILRCVPISNHLYFYWYRQILGQKVEFLVSFYNNEISEKSEIFDDQFSVERPDGSNFTLKIRSTKLEDSAMYFCASSHGRNSNQPQHFGDGTRLSIL.